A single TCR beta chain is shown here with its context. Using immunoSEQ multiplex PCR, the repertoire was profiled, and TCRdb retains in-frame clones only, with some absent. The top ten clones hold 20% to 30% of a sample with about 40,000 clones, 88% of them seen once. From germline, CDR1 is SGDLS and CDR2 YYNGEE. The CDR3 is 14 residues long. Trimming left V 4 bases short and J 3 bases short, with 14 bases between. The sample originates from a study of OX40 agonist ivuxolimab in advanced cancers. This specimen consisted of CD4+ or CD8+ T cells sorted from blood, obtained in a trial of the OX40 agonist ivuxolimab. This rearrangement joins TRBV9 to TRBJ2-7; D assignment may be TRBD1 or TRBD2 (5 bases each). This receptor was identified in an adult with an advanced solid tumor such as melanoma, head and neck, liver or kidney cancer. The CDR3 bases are TGTGCCAGCAGCCCCATGGGGACCCTCTACGAGCAGTACTTC. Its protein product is CASSPMGTLYEQYF.